The entry that follows covers one T cell receptor beta chain sequence. The data belong to a study of blood T cell repertoires in COVID-19. At the level of the study: There were acute and convalescent COVID-19 samples, and they came from the United States, Italy and Spain. PBMCs, B-cell-depleted T cells, or T cells were the source of the cDNA or gDNA that made up the material.

Under the authors' procedure: Researchers report that nucleated cell counts were estimated from reference gene primer amplification. Profiling relied on immunoSEQ multiplex PCR, and the TCRdb table lists in-frame clones only, not all of them. Clone size and V and J calls were adopted from that table, with D and trimming inferred from the DNA. The sample holds about 240,000 clones, roughly four fifths seen once. The CDR3 has 14 residues. The V end was cut by 3 bases, the J end by 4 bases, with 13 bases between. The germline gives CDR1 SGHRS, CDR2 YFSETQ. This chain connects TRBV5-1 to TRBJ1-1; a weak D match, TRBD1 (6 bases). Sequences were obtained from peripheral blood. The sequence was obtained from a woman aged 60 to 75 with active or convalescent COVID-19. In nucleotides, the CDR3 is TGCGCCAGCAGCTCGTCGACAGGATCCACTGAAGCTTTCTTT. As protein: CASSSSTGSTEAFF.